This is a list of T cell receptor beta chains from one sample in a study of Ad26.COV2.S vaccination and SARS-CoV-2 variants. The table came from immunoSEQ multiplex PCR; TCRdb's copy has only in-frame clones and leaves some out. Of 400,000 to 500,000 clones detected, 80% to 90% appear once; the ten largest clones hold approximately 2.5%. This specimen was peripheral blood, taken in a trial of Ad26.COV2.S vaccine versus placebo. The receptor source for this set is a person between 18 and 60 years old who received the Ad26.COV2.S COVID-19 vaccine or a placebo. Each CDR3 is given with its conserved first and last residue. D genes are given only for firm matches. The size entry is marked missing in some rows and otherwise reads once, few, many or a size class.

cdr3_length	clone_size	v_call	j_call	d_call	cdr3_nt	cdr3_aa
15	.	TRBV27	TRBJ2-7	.	TGTGCCAGCAGTACGACAGGTTGGGCTAGAAGCGAGCAGTACTTC	CASSTTGWARSEQYF
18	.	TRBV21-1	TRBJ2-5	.	TGTGCCAGCAGCAGGGTAAGGGACATGGGATCTTGCGTGGAGACCCAGTACTTC	CASSRVRDMGSCVETQYF
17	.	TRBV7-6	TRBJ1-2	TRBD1	TGTGCCAGCAGCCCAAGGGACAGGGAGATTAGGTTAAATGGCTACACCTTC	CASSPRDREIRLNGYTF
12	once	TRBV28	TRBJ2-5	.	TGTGCCAGCAGTCCAGTACGGGAGACCCAGTACTTC	CASSPVRETQYF
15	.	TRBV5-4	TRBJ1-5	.	TGTGCCAGCAGCTTGGGTCCGGGGGAGCATCAGCCCCAGCATTTT	CASSLGPGEHQPQHF
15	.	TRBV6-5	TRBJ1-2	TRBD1	TGTGCCAGCAGTTACTCGGGACAGGGGGCTCTAGGCTACACCTTC	CASSYSGQGALGYTF
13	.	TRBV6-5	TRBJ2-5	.	TGTGCCAGCAGGCGGACCCTCCAAGAGACCCAGTACTTC	CASRRTLQETQYF
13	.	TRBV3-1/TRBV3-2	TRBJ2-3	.	TGTGCCAGCAGCCAAGAGGTGGGGGATACGCAGTATTTT	CASSQEVGDTQYF
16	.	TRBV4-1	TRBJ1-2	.	TGCGCCAGCAGCCCCCCCGCGGGTACAGGGAACTATGGCTACACCTTC	CASSPPAGTGNYGYTF
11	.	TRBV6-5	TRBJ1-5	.	TGTGCCAGCAGGAATAATCAGCCCCAGCATTTT	CASRNNQPQHF
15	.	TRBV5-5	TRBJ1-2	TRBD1	TGTGCCAGCAGCTTGCAGGGTCAGGGGGCTTTTGGCTACACCTTC	CASSLQGQGAFGYTF
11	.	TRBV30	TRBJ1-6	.	TGTGCCTGGAGTGCCGGGGGCCCCCTCCACTTT	CAWSAGGPLHF
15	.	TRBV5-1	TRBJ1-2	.	TGCGCCAGCAGCTTGGCCCCGGGGACGGAGGATGGCTACACCTTC	CASSLAPGTEDGYTF
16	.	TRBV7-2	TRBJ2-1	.	TGTGCCAGCAGCTTAATGGGTCAGGGTTTCGTCAATGAGCAGTTCTTC	CASSLMGQGFVNEQFF
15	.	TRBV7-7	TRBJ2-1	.	TGTGCTAGCAGCTCGACTCTTACCTCCTACAATGAGCAGTTCTTC	CASSSTLTSYNEQFF
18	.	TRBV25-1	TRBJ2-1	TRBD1	TGTGCCAGCAGTGAATACCTACGGACAGGGAGCTCCTACAATGAGCAGTTCTTC	CASSEYLRTGSSYNEQFF
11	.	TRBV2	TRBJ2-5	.	TGTGCCAGCAGTGTTCAGGAGACCCAGTACTTC	CASSVQETQYF
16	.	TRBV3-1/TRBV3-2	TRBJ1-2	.	TGTGCCAGCAGCCAAGATCCCAAAAGCTCCACCTATGGCTACACCTTC	CASSQDPKSSTYGYTF
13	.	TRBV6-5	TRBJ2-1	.	TGTGCCAGCAGTTCAGGGCCCTACAATGAGCAGTTCTTC	CASSSGPYNEQFF
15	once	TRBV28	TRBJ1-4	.	TGTGCCAGCTCTGATTCTCCTGTAGTAGGTGAAAAACTGTTTTTT	CASSDSPVVGEKLFF
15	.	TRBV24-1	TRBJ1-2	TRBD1	TGTGCCACCAGTGGCCCAGCCGGGACAGTATATGGCTACACCTTC	CATSGPAGTVYGYTF
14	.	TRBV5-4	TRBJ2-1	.	TGTGCCAGCAGCTTGGCCATTTTAAGGGCTGAGCAGTTCTTC	CASSLAILRAEQFF
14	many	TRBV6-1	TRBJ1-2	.	TGTGCCAGCAGTGAAGCATTCTCTAACTATGGCTACACCTTC	CASSEAFSNYGYTF
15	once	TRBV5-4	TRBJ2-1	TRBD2	TGTGCCAGCAGCTGGGGGGGACGGGGCTCCAATGAGCAGTTCTTC	CASSWGGRGSNEQFF
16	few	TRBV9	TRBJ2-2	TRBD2	TGTGCCAGCAGCGTAGCAGCGGGGGGGAGAACCGGGGAGCTGTTTTTT	CASSVAAGGRTGELFF
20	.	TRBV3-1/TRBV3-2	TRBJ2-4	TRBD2	TGTGCCAGCAGCCCCGGGACTAGCGGGGGGGCGCCGCTGACCAAAAACATTCAGTACTTC	CASSPGTSGGAPLTKNIQYF
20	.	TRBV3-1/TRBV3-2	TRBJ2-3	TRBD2	TGTGCCAGCAGCCAAGAAGGTCTAGCGGGAGGGCCGTCCTGGGGGGATACGCAGTATTTT	CASSQEGLAGGPSWGDTQYF
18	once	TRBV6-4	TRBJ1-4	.	TGTGCCAGCAGAAAAGCGGGGGTCGTCGGGTTTGTGGATGAAAAACTGTTTTTT	CASRKAGVVGFVDEKLFF
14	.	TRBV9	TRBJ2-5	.	TGTGCCAGCAGCCCCTCGGGGGTCCAAGAGACCCAGTACTTC	CASSPSGVQETQYF
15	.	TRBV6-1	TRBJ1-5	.	TGTGCCAGCAGTGAAGTCCGGGTCGGGGGGCAGCCCCAGCATTTT	CASSEVRVGGQPQHF
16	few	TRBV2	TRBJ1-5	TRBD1	TGTGCCAGCAGTGAAGCGCAGGGGGCCGCGGGCCAGCCCCAGCATTTT	CASSEAQGAAGQPQHF
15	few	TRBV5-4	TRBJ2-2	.	TGTGCCAGCAGCTCGTCGGGGGCGTCCACCGGGGAGCTGTTTTTT	CASSSSGASTGELFF
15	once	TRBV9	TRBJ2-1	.	TGTGCCAGCAGCGTAGACCCCTCCCTACTTACTGAGCAGTTCTTC	CASSVDPSLLTEQFF
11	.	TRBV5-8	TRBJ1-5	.	TGTGCCAGCAGCTTGAATCAGCCCCAGCATTTT	CASSLNQPQHF
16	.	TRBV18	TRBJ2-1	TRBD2	TGTGCCAGCTCACCACAGATAATAGCGGGAGTAAGTGAGCAGTTCTTC	CASSPQIIAGVSEQFF
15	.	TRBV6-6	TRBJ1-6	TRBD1	TGTGCCAGCAGTTACTTGACAGGGTCTGATTCACCCCTCCACTTT	CASSYLTGSDSPLHF
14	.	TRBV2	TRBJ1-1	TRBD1	TGTGCCAGCAGTGCCTCCGGGACAGGGGCTGAAGCTTTCTTT	CASSASGTGAEAFF
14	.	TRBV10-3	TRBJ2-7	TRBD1	TGTGCCATCAGTGTGGGACAGGGCTCCTACGAGCAGTACTTC	CAISVGQGSYEQYF
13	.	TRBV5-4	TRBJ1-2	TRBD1	TGTGCCAGCAGCTGGACAGGGAACTATGGCTACACCTTC	CASSWTGNYGYTF
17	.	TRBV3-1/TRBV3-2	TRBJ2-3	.	TGTGCCAGCAGCCTCAGGGGACCCCAGCCTCGCACAGATACGCAGTATTTT	CASSLRGPQPRTDTQYF
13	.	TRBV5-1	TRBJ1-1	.	TGCGCCAGCAGCCCTACAACGAACACTGAAGCTTTCTTT	CASSPTTNTEAFF
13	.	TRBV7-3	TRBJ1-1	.	TGTGCCAGCAGCTTAACAGGGAGAGCTGAAGCTTTCTTT	CASSLTGRAEAFF
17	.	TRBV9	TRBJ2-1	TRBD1	TGTGCCAGCAGCCCCAACCCCCGACAGGGGAGCTACAATGAGCAGTTCTTC	CASSPNPRQGSYNEQFF
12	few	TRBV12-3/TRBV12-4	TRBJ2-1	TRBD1	TGTGCCAGCAGTCGACAGGGAAAGGAGCAGTTCTTC	CASSRQGKEQFF
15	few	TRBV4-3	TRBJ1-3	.	TGCGCCAGCAGCCAAGACGCCGGATTAGGAAACACCATATATTTT	CASSQDAGLGNTIYF
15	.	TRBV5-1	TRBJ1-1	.	TGCGCCAGCAATTTGGGGGCCCCTACTAACACTGAAGCTTTCTTT	CASNLGAPTNTEAFF